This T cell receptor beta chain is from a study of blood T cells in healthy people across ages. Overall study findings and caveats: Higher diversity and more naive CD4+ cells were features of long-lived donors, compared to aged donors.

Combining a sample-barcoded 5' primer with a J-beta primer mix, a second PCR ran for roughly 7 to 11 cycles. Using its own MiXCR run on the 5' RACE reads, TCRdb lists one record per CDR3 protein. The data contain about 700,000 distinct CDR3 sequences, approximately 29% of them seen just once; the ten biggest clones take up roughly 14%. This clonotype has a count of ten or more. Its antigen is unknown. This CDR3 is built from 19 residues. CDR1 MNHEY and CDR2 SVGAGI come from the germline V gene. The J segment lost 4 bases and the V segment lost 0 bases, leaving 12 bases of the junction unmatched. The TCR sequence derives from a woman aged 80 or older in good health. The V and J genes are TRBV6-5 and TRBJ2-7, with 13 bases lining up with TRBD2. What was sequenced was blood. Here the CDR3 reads CASSYSGLAGASEFYEQYF. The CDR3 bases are TGTGCCAGCAGTTACTCTGGACTAGCGGGGGCCTCGGAGTTTTACGAGCAGTACTTC.